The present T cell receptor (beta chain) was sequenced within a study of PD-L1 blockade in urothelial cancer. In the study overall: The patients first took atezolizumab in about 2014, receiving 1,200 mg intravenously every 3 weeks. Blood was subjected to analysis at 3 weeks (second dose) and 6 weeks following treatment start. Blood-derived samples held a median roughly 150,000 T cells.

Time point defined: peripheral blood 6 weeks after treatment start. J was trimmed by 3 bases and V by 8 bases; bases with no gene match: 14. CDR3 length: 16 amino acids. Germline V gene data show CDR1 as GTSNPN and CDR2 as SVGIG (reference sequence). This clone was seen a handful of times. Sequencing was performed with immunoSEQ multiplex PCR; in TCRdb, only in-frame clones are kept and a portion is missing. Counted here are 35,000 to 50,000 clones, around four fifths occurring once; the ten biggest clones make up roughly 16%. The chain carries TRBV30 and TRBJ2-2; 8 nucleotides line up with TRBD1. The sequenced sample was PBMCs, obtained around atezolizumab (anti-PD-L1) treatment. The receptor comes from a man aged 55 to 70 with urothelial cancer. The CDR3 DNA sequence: TGTGCCCTCACGAACCCCAGGGGGCCCGACACCGGGGAGCTGTTTTTT. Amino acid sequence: CALTNPRGPDTGELFF.